Shown below are 8 T cell receptor beta chains from a single sample sequenced in a study of blood T cells in healthy people across ages. Primed by a sample-barcoded 5' primer and a J-beta primer mix, a second PCR proceeded for 7 to 11 cycles. TCRdb used MiXCR to reprocess the 5' RACE reads, holding one entry per CDR3 protein. The sample holds fewer than 1,200,000 distinct CDR3 sequences; 25% are singletons and the top ten take less than 0.75%. The same specimen was also included in a second study, on T cells of mothers and their children.

Sequences were obtained from blood. The receptors shown here come from a girl aged 2 to 10 in good health.

V is TRBV5-5 and J is TRBJ2-7, with D unresolved. The CDR3 sequence is 13 residues long. Germline CDR1 is SGHKS and CDR2 is YYEKEE (reference sequence). The V gene lost 2 bases and the J gene lost 2 bases, with 8 bases spanning the gap. The CDR3 sequence: CASSFVPAYEQYF. For the CDR3, the DNA is TGTGCCAGCAGCTTTGTACCAGCCTACGAGCAGTACTTC.

In regard to this clonotype: Given a much more abundant clone one base away, this may be a read error. The CDR3 is CASSVDGGELFF. The CDR3 bases are TGTGCCAGCAGCGTAGACGGCGGGGAGCTGTTTTTT. The chain links TRBV9 to TRBJ2-2, with D unresolved. There are 12 residues in the CDR3. CDR1 is SGDLS, CDR2 YYNGEE, per germline. Between the trimmed V and J ends, which lost 0 bases and 7 bases, there was a span of 4 bases.

The chain's CDR3 is CASSLDGVYGYTF. CDR3 DNA sequence: TGTGCCAGCAGCTTGGACGGGGTCTATGGCTACACCTTC. The V and J genes are TRBV11-2 and TRBJ1-2; no definite D call. The V gene lost 3 bases and the J gene lost 4 bases, with 9 bases spanning the gap. CDR3 length equals 13 residues. Germline V gene sequence: CDR1 SGHAT, CDR2 FQNNGV. The full variable domain, rest sourced from reference TRBV11-2 and TRBJ1-2, is EAGVAQSPRYKIIEKRQSVAFWCNPISGHATLYWYQQILGQGPKLLIQFQNNGVVDDSQLPKDRFSAERLKGVDSTLKIQPAKLEDSAVYLCASSLDGVYGYTFGSGTRLTVV.

This clonotype was detected a few times. The V and J genes are TRBV2 and TRBJ2-3, with 8 bases lining up with TRBD1. This CDR3 has 14 residues. Germline V gene sequence: CDR1 SNHLY, CDR2 FYNNEI. Unmatched junction bases numbered 4, after V lost 7 bases and J lost 1 base. The CDR3 region has the DNA TGTGCCAGCAAAACGACAGGGGGCACAGATACGCAGTATTTT. This gives the protein CASKTTGGTDTQYF.

The rearrangement uses TRBV29-1 and TRBJ2-5; 8 nucleotides line up with TRBD2. The J call may not be correct, given that the DNA end is closer to TRBJ2-1. In germline, CDR1 is SQVTM, CDR2 ANQGSEA. The CDR3 totals 15 residues. CDR3 loop: CSVGEMGLGVGEQFF. In nucleotides, the CDR3 is TGCAGCGTTGGGGAAATGGGACTAGGAGTCGGTGAGCAGTTCTTC.

The rearrangement links TRBV18 to TRBJ1-1; D ambiguous. There are 14 residues in the CDR3. Germline V gene lookup returns CDR1 KGHSH and CDR2 LQKENI. Trimming removed 3 bases from V and 1 base from J, with 9 bases in between. The DNA for the CDR3 is TGTGCCAGCTCACCTGAGACACGGAACACTGAAGCTTTCTTT. It yields the protein CASSPETRNTEAFF.

CDR3 nucleotide sequence: TGCGCCAGCAGCCAAGAAGGAAGTGAGCAGTTCTTC. This codes for CASSQEGSEQFF. The rearrangement links TRBV4-1 to TRBJ2-1; D is unresolved. This CDR3 spans 12 amino acids. CDR1 and CDR2 (germline): MGHRA, YSYEKL. V lost 0 bases and J 9 bases, leaving 6 bases between the germline ends.

This clonotype appeared a few times. The chain recombines TRBV25-1 with TRBJ2-1; either TRBD1 or TRBD2 may fit D (5 bases each). Germline V gene sequence: CDR1 MGHDK, CDR2 SYGVNS. With 6 bases removed from V and 8 bases from J, the gap between germline ends came to 14 bases. There are 13 residues in the CDR3. The CDR3 DNA sequence: TGTGCCAGCAGGAGGGGCAGGCGATATGAGCAGTTCTTC. It is translated as CASRRGRRYEQFF.